In its sample, the clone carrying this T cell receptor beta chain was seen a few times. Its specificity is not known. Mouse germline and gene names are used. The CDR3 goes on 1 residue after the read ends, and that part is filled in from the germline J gene. The CDR3 runs to 13 residues. CDR1 is SGHSN, CDR2 HYEKVE, per germline. Trimming cost V 4 bases and J 8 bases; bases outside gene matches: 6. This sample is drawn from a study of tissue T cells after allogeneic stem cell transplantation. Libraries were prepared by immunoSEQ multiplex PCR; TCRdb keeps only in-frame clonotypes and omits some of them. Of roughly 8,200 clones listed, roughly a third are singletons. Study results and limitations: Anatomically similar tissues had similar TCR repertoires within each patient.

The sample's time point: mouse harvest day 14 after allogeneic transplant. Tail vein injection delivered 10^7 T-cell-depleted bone marrow cells and 10^6 splenic CD5+ T cells. This chain links TRBV12-1 with TRBJ2-5; 9 positions agree with TRBD2. This receptor was obtained from a female BALB/c mouse given C57BL/6 T cells with graft-versus-host disease after an allogeneic hematopoietic cell transplant. The sample taken for sequencing was skin. CDR3 amino acids: CASSLTGGSTQYF. CDR3 DNA (partial): TGTGCCAGCTCCCTCACTGGGGGGTCCACCCAGTAC.